One and the same sample provided the 16 T cell receptor beta chains below, sequenced in a study of tumor-infiltrating lymphocytes in localized non-small cell lung cancer. Sequenced by immunoSEQ multiplex PCR; TCRdb stores in-frame clones only, minus some. Of 15,000 to 20,000 clones listed, approximately 80% are singletons. The sample comprised lung tumor tissue. The source of these receptors is a human donor with non-small cell lung cancer.

V gene TRBV5-6 combines with J gene TRBJ2-1, with D tentatively TRBD1 or TRBD2 (6 bases each). Germline V gives CDR1 SGHDT, CDR2 YYEEEE. With 4 bases removed from V and 0 bases from J, the gap between germline ends came to 14 bases. The CDR3 contains 16 residues. CDR3 DNA sequence: TGTGCCAGCAGCCATAAAAGGGGGGCCTCCTACAATGAGCAGTTCTTC. Its translation is CASSHKRGASYNEQFF.

V usage is TRBV6-5 and J usage is TRBJ2-7; D may correspond to TRBD1 or TRBD2 (5 bases each). Trimming pared 0 bases from V and 0 bases from J, leaving 12 bases between. Germline CDR1 is MNHEY and CDR2 is SVGAGI. The CDR3 is made up of 16 amino acids. The CDR3 region is CASSYSISGTSYEQYF. CDR3 sequence (DNA): TGTGCCAGCAGTTACTCGATCTCAGGGACCTCCTACGAGCAGTACTTC.

The rearrangement joins TRBV7-2 to TRBJ2-5; D gene ambiguous. The V gene's germline CDR1 is SGHTA and CDR2 FQGNSA. The V end lost 5 bases, the J end lost 5 bases, and 18 bases lay between the germline ends. The CDR3 length is 15 residues. The CDR3 DNA is TGTGCCAGCAGCCGAACTGCAGACCCATATGAGACCCAGTACTTC. The encoded protein is CASSRTADPYETQYF.

The rearrangement joins TRBV28 to TRBJ2-7; 8 bases fit TRBD2. J gave up 6 bases and V 3 bases, and 7 bases lay outside the gene matches. Germline assignment: CDR1 MDHEN and CDR2 SYDVKM. This CDR3 has 14 amino acids. CDR3 sequence: CASSFSLAGTEQYF. CDR3 nucleotides: TGTGCCAGCAGTTTCAGTCTAGCGGGCACCGAGCAGTACTTC.

The chain has TRBV27 and TRBJ2-7, with D unclear. V was pared by 0 bases and J by 0 bases, with 6 bases between. CDR1 and CDR2 from the germline V gene are MNHEY and SMNVEV (reference sequence). The CDR3 extends over 14 amino acids. The CDR3 DNA reads as TGTGCCAGCAGTTTATCCTCGAGCTCCTACGAGCAGTACTTC. As protein: CASSLSSSSYEQYF.

This clone was counted a few times. The chain links TRBV7-3 to TRBJ2-3; D could derive from TRBD1 or TRBD2 (6 bases each). The CDR3 has 15 residues. Germline CDR1 SGHTA, CDR2 FQGTGA. V lost 1 base and J 1 base, leaving 9 bases between the germline ends. CDR3 in amino acids: CASSLNGGGTDTQYF. The CDR3 nucleotides read TGTGCCAGCAGCTTAAACGGGGGCGGCACAGATACGCAGTATTTT. The whole variable domain, filled in from reference TRBV7-3 and TRBJ2-3, reads GAGVSQTPSNKVTEKGKYVELRCDPISGHTALYWYRQSLGQGPEFLIYFQGTGAADDSGLPNDRFFAVRPEGSVSTLKIQRTERGDSAVYLCASSLNGGGTDTQYFGPGTRLTVL.

This clone was counted only a few times. The V gene is TRBV29-1, the J gene TRBJ1-1, with 9 bases that match TRBD1. Losses at the gene ends were 5 bases for V and 6 bases for J; bases not matched to a gene: 7. Per the germline V gene, CDR1 is SQVTM and CDR2 is ANQGSEA. The CDR3 is 13 residues long. CDR3 protein: CSVYGQGIAEAFF. CDR3 coding DNA: TGCAGCGTTTATGGACAGGGGATCGCTGAAGCTTTCTTT.

The chain recombines TRBV5-4 with TRBJ2-7; 11 bases are shared with TRBD2. The CDR3 is made up of 15 amino acids. J lost 2 bases, V lost 4 bases, and 5 bases had no gene match. Germline V gene lookup returns CDR1 SGHNT and CDR2 YYREEE (reference sequence). CDR3 bases: TGTGCCAGCAGCCCGGGACTAGCGGAGCCCTACGAGCAGTACTTC. This codes for CASSPGLAEPYEQYF.

The chain joins TRBV6-6 to TRBJ2-5, with 7 bases lining up with TRBD2. The CDR3 runs 15 residues. V lost 7 bases to trimming and J lost 2 bases; unmatched junction nucleotides: 10. Germline lookup yields CDR1 MNHNY and CDR2 SVGAGI (reference sequence). The CDR3 loop is CASTTSGTHQETQYF. Written as DNA, the CDR3 is TGTGCCAGCACCACAAGCGGGACCCATCAAGAGACCCAGTACTTC.

CDR3 sequence (DNA): TGTGCCAGCTCACCACAAAAAGGATCTGGAAACACCATATATTTT. Translation: CASSPQKGSGNTIYF. The rearrangement uses TRBV18 and TRBJ1-3; D uncertain. This CDR3 comprises 15 residues. The V end was cut by 1 base, the J end by 1 base, with 8 bases between. Germline CDR1 reads KGHSH; CDR2 reads LQKENI.

The chain carries TRBV15 and TRBJ2-1, with 10 nucleotides matching TRBD2. This CDR3 is 15 amino acids long. Trimming cost V 5 bases and J 3 bases; bases outside gene matches: 4. Looked up from germline, CDR1 is LNHNV and CDR2 is YYDKDF (reference sequence). This chain's CDR3 is CATSLQRGGYNEQFF. DNA for the CDR3: TGTGCCACCAGCTTACAGCGGGGGGGCTACAATGAGCAGTTCTTC.

The rearrangement joins TRBV29-1 to TRBJ1-1; 11 bases align to TRBD1. V trimming: 7 bases; J trimming: 3 bases; junction bases outside the gene matches: 7. The length of the CDR3 is 14 residues. Per the germline V gene, CDR1 is SQVTM and CDR2 is ANQGSEA. The CDR3 DNA reads as TGCAGCGCGGACAGGGGGCGGTTGGACACTGAAGCTTTCTTT. It codes for CSADRGRLDTEAFF.

The chain couples TRBV29-1 to TRBJ1-2, with 7 positions matching TRBD1. Germline V lookup: CDR1 SQVTM, CDR2 ANQGSEA. The V segment lost 4 bases and the J segment 7 bases; nucleotides outside the gene matches: 12. This CDR3 comprises 14 residues. The CDR3 nucleotides are TGCAGCGTTGCGGGACCGGGACAGAAAGCTGGCTACACCTTC. Its protein is CSVAGPGQKAGYTF.

The chain couples TRBV6-6 to TRBJ2-7; 10 nucleotides line up with TRBD2. Germline trimming cut 11 bases from V and 3 bases from J; bases unmatched to any gene: 7. The CDR3 has 13 residues. Germline CDR1 and CDR2: MNHNY and SVGAGI (reference sequence). In DNA, the CDR3 is TGTGCCGGGTCTAGCGGGAGTGTCTACGAGCAGTACTTC. It translates to CAGSSGSVYEQYF.

The chain recombines TRBV5-1 with TRBJ2-4; tentatively, D is TRBD1 (5 bases). This CDR3 has 14 residues. The V end lost 1 base, the J end lost 3 bases, and 8 bases lay between the germline ends. CDR1 is SGHRS, CDR2 YFSETQ, per germline. Here the CDR3 DNA reads TGCGCCAGCAGCTTGCAGGGTGGCAAAAACATTCAGTACTTC. Translated: CASSLQGGKNIQYF.

This chain links TRBV28 with TRBJ1-1; D ambiguous. CDR1 is MDHEN, CDR2 SYDVKM, per germline. The CDR3 length is 11 residues. Trimming pared 2 bases from V and 8 bases from J, leaving 6 bases between. CDR3 in DNA: TGTGCCAGCAGTTTAATGGCGGAAGCTTTCTTT. Encoded protein: CASSLMAEAFF.